This T cell receptor beta chain was sequenced for a study of identical twins. V lost 3 bases and J lost 4, with 21 bases in between. The CDR3 totals 18 residues. cDNA molecules carried unique molecular identifiers, and template switching added a universal primer site. One entry per CDR3 protein, called by TCRdb with MiXCR from the 5' RACE reads. The repertoire holds nearly 250,000 distinct CDR3 sequences, with around 7% as singletons. With respect to this clonotype: Its cognate antigen is unknown.

Overall study results and limits: Invariant MAIT and iNKT cells could partly confound zero-insertion analyses. Its conclusions, products of cross-sectional statistical analysis, did not come from following the same donors.

Healthy Caucasians provided all donations. This sample was also put to use in a study of yellow fever vaccine responses in identical twins.

The receptor was derived from a woman between 18 and 29 years old in good health. The chain employs TRBV12-3 or TRBV12-4 and TRBJ2-2; possibly TRBD1 for D (5 bases). Specimen: memory (CD45RO+) T cells sorted from blood. This CDR3 reads CASSFYLGQGRTTGELFF. As DNA, the CDR3 is TGTGCCAGCAGTTTCTATTTGGGGCAGGGTAGGACCACCGGGGAGCTGTTTTTT.